This T cell receptor beta chain comes out of a study of blood T cell repertoires in COVID-19. Clones were read by immunoSEQ multiplex PCR, and TCRdb kept only the in-frame ones, dropping some. The sample has 200,000 to 300,000 clones, more than 80% seen once. Participant age was about 18 to 100 years, and participants resided in 25 or so US areas. The sequencing sample was made of PBMCs or T cells enriched from blood (not recorded which). The sequence was collected from a man aged 50-59 years who had been exposed to COVID-19.

CDR3 protein: CASSFSGLSGGSYNEQFF. CDR3 in DNA: TGTGCCAGCAGCTTTAGTGGGTTGAGCGGGGGCTCCTACAATGAGCAGTTCTTC. This chain joins TRBV7-2 and TRBJ2-1, with 8 nucleotides matching TRBD2. CDR3 length equals 18 residues. Germline V gene sequence: CDR1 SGHTA, CDR2 FQGNSA. V shed 3 bases and J 0 bases; nucleotides not matched to a gene: 10.